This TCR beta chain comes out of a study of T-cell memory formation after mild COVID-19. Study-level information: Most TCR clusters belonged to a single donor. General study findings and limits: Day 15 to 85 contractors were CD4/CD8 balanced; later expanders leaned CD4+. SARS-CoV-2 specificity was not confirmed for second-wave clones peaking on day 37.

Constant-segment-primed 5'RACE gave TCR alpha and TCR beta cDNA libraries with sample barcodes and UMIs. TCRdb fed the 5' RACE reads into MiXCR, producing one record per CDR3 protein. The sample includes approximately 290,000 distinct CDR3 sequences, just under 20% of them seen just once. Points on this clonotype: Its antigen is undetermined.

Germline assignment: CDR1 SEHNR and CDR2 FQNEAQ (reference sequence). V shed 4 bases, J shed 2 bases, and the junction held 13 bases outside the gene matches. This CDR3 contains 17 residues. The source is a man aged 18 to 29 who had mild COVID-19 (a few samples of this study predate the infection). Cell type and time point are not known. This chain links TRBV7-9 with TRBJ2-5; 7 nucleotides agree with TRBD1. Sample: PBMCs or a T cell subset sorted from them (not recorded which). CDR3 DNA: TGTGCCAGCAGCTCCTGGGACAGAGGACGCTTTCAAGAGACCCAGTACTTC. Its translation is CASSSWDRGRFQETQYF.